One and the same sample provided the 8 T cell receptor beta chains below, sequenced in a study of glioma-infiltrating T cells after dendritic cell vaccination. Specified time point: after dendritic cell vaccination, including at tumor progression/relapse. Only in-frame clones appear in the TCRdb table, and some are missing; sequencing was by immunoSEQ multiplex PCR. The data show tens of thousands of clones, roughly four fifths seen once. The source material was blood, sampled after dendritic cell vaccination. The receptors stem from a human donor with glioblastoma.

This clone came up a few times. The V gene is TRBV7-8, the J gene TRBJ1-6; the match to TRBD1 covers 11 bases. V was clipped by 4 bases and J by 8 bases; unmatched bases: 1. The CDR3 has 14 residues. Per the germline V gene, CDR1 is SGHVS and CDR2 is FQNEAQ. CDR3 sequence reads: CASSWTGGDSPLHF. The DNA for the CDR3 is TGTGCCAGCAGCTGGACAGGGGGCGATTCACCCCTCCACTTT.

The V and J genes are TRBV19 and TRBJ2-3; D may be TRBD1 (5 bases). Germline V gene data show CDR1 as LNHDA and CDR2 as SQIVND (reference sequence). Trimming removed 5 bases from V and 2 bases from J, with 17 bases in between. The CDR3 length is 16 residues. In DNA form, the CDR3 reads TGTGCCAGTAGTTTTTGGCGGCAGGGCTACACAGATACGCAGTATTTT. It translates to CASSFWRQGYTDTQYF.

The V call is TRBV5-1, the J call TRBJ2-1; weak D call: TRBD2 (6 bases). Trimming removed 3 bases at V and 4 bases at J, with 14 bases between. In germline, CDR1 is SGHRS, CDR2 YFSETQ. CDR3 length equals 15 residues. The CDR3 sequence is CASSYSGDSYNEQFF. In DNA, the CDR3 is TGCGCCAGCAGCTATAGCGGAGACTCATACAATGAGCAGTTCTTC.

This clone was detected only once. The chain links TRBV11-2 to TRBJ2-1, with D perhaps matching TRBD2 (5 bases). CDR1 and CDR2 (germline): SGHAT, FQNNGV. The CDR3 extends over 15 amino acids. The ends were cut back, 1 base at V and 3 bases at J, with 10 bases in the middle. The CDR3 DNA reads TGTGCCAGCAGCTTAGCGGGGAGTAACTACAATGAGCAGTTCTTC. It is translated as CASSLAGSNYNEQFF.

This clone was recorded a few times. The chain is built from TRBV2 and TRBJ1-2, with D possibly TRBD1 on 5 matching bases. Trimming cost V 8 bases and J 7 bases, with 14 bases left between them. CDR1 and CDR2 from the germline V gene are SNHLY and FYNNEI. The CDR3 runs 12 residues. DNA for the CDR3: TGTGCCAGCTCCCGGACACCGGGTGGCTACACCTTC. Amino acid sequence: CASSRTPGGYTF.

The V call is TRBV9, the J call TRBJ1-1, with 9 bases identical to TRBD1. The CDR3 has 13 residues. Trimming at V came to 5 bases and at J to 4 bases, leaving 3 bases not matched to a gene. Germline CDR1 reads SGDLS; CDR2 reads YYNGEE. Written as DNA, the CDR3 is TGTGCCAGCAGGGGGACAGGGCGCACTGAAGCTTTCTTT. Its protein product is CASRGTGRTEAFF.

The rearrangement uses TRBV6-1 and TRBJ1-1; D call uncertain. CDR3 length: 11 residues. The germline V and J ends were trimmed by 3 bases and 4 bases, with 3 bases remaining between them. The germline CDR1 and CDR2 sequences are MNHNS and SASEGT. The CDR3 coding sequence is TGTGCCAGCAGTGATATCACTGAAGCTTTCTTT. This encodes CASSDITEAFF.

The V call is TRBV5-8, the J call TRBJ1-3, with TRBD1 identical over 7 bases. V dropped 5 bases and J dropped 4; count of bases not matched to a gene: 6. CDR3 size: 14 residues. Germline loops: CDR1 SGHTS, CDR2 YDEGEE. The CDR3 here is CASRQQGLGNTIYF. The CDR3 nucleotides read TGTGCCAGCAGACAACAGGGGTTAGGAAACACCATATATTTT.